A single sample gave rise to the 23 T cell receptor beta chains below, sequenced in a study of blood T cell repertoires in COVID-19 (dated by TCRdb to between 2020 and 2021). The library was made by the immunoSEQ multiplex PCR assay. Imported from immuneACCESS, the table was reduced by TCRdb to in-frame sequences with V and J called. These copies leave out some clones; in studies compared against another copy, an unresolved V gene accounts for under half, and the cause of the remainder is not known. This sample has fewer than 250,000 clones in its table, and 90% of those were observed once. Roughly 16% of the sample rests with the top ten. Source material: PBMCs or T cells enriched from blood (not recorded which). The receptors here all came from a man aged 25 to 40 who had been exposed to COVID-19.

The chain joins TRBV10-3 to TRBJ2-3; 10 bases agree with TRBD1. Germline CDR1 ENHRY, CDR2 SYGVKD. Trimming removed 6 bases from V and 3 bases from J; junction bases left unmatched: 6. The CDR3 contains 15 residues. DNA of the CDR3: TGTGCCATCAGCCTACGGGACAGGGGTACAGATACGCAGTATTTT. Translated, it gives CAISLRDRGTDTQYF.

J is TRBJ1-2 and V is TRBV11-3, with 7 bases identical to TRBD1. The CDR3 consists of 15 residues. The germline V gene has CDR1 SGHNT and CDR2 YENEEA. Trimming removed 5 bases from V and 7 bases from J; junction bases left unmatched: 13. The CDR3 DNA is TGTGCCAGCAGCCCCCAAGGGGGCGGCCCGGGTGGCTACACCTTC. Translated: CASSPQGGGPGGYTF.

This clone was seen a few times. The rearrangement uses TRBV27 and TRBJ1-6, with 7 bases lining up with TRBD1. V shed 7 bases and J 8 bases; nucleotides not matched to a gene: 11. Germline V gene data show CDR1 as MNHEY and CDR2 as SMNVEV (reference sequence). The CDR3 sequence is 15 residues long. The CDR3 DNA sequence: TGTGCCAGCACCCCAGCGACAGGGAATTATTCACCCCTCCACTTT. It codes for CASTPATGNYSPLHF.

The chain joins TRBV27 to TRBJ1-6, with a weak D call TRBD1 (6 bases). V lost 3 bases, J lost 8 bases, and 11 bases lay in between. Germline-derived CDR1 and CDR2 are MNHEY and SMNVEV (reference sequence). The CDR3 runs 14 residues. DNA of the CDR3: TGTGCCAGCAGTTTCGGACAGAGGGATTCACCCCTCCACTTT. Its translation is CASSFGQRDSPLHF.

The chain combines TRBV4-2 with TRBJ2-1, with D possibly TRBD2 on 6 matching bases. The germline CDR1 and CDR2 sequences are LGHNA and YNFKEQ. This CDR3 spans 16 amino acids. Trimming pared 1 base from V and 5 bases from J, leaving 15 bases between. The CDR3 DNA is TGTGCCAGCAGCCAAGTGGAGGGACGGGTCGACAATGAGCAGTTCTTC. It translates to CASSQVEGRVDNEQFF.

V usage is TRBV5-1 and J usage is TRBJ1-1; 7 bases fit TRBD1. V gave up 1 base and J gave up 4 bases; unmatched junction bases: 7. Germline CDR1 SGHRS, CDR2 YFSETQ. The CDR3 extends over 15 amino acids. The CDR3 is CASSLKQGMGTEAFF. The CDR3 region has the DNA TGCGCCAGCAGCTTGAAACAGGGGATGGGCACTGAAGCTTTCTTT.

Points on this clone: The CDR3 ends on some other residue instead of the conserved phenylalanine or tryptophan, so this is likely a read error. The DNA is omitted, as the CDR3 cannot be located on it reliably, and the CDR3 follows TCRdb's listing. The V gene is TRBV21-1, the J gene TRBJ2-7; TRBD2 is taken as the D call from the table, unchecked against the DNA. TRBV21-1 is labeled a pseudogene. The CDR3 length equals 11 residues, ends included. The CDR3 region is CASSKFERQCY.

V and J are TRBV10-3 and TRBJ2-5; 7 bases map to TRBD1. V shed 10 bases and J 2 bases; nucleotides not matched to a gene: 10. The CDR3 extends over 14 amino acids. Germline lookup yields CDR1 ENHRY and CDR2 SYGVKD. CDR3 region: CATRTGSIQETQYF. The DNA of the CDR3 is TGTGCCACCCGGACAGGTTCGATACAAGAGACCCAGTACTTC.

The chain is built from TRBV4-1 and TRBJ1-3; weak D call: TRBD1 (5 bases). Germline V CDR1 and CDR2: MGHRA, YSYEKL. The CDR3 contains 15 residues. The V end was cut by 0 bases, the J end by 5 bases, with 11 bases between. CDR3 sequence reads: CASSQDNRPRNTIYF. The CDR3 coding sequence is TGCGCCAGCAGCCAAGATAACAGGCCGAGAAACACCATATATTTT.

The V and J genes are TRBV19 and TRBJ2-7; weak D call: TRBD1 (5 bases). The V end lost 5 bases, the J end lost 3 bases, and 11 bases lay between the germline ends. The CDR3 length is 13 residues. From germline, CDR1 is LNHDA and CDR2 SQIVND (reference sequence). In DNA, the CDR3 is TGTGCCAGTAGTCACCTAGACAGCTACGAGCAGTACTTC. It specifies CASSHLDSYEQYF.

The rearrangement uses TRBV7-2 and TRBJ1-4, with a weak D call TRBD1 (5 bases). This CDR3 has 14 amino acids. V gave up 4 bases and J gave up 5 bases, with 11 bases separating them. CDR1 is SGHTA and CDR2 is FQGNSA in the germline V gene. The CDR3 DNA reads as TGTGCCAGCAGCTCCGGGGGGTTCAATGAAAAACTGTTTTTT. It specifies CASSSGGFNEKLFF.

The rearrangement uses TRBV3-1 (or the pseudogene TRBV3-2) and TRBJ2-1; 10 positions agree with TRBD2. CDR1 and CDR2 (germline): LGHDT, YNNKEL (reference sequence). The CDR3 has 16 amino acids. Trimming at V came to 4 bases and at J to 6 bases, leaving 9 bases not matched to a gene. CDR3 bases: TGTGCCAGCAGCCGCGCTCCGGGACTAGCGTCCAATGAGCAGTTCTTC. Encoded protein: CASSRAPGLASNEQFF.

The V and J genes are TRBV11-2 and TRBJ1-1, with D tentatively TRBD1 (6 bases). This CDR3 has 13 residues. Between the trimmed V and J ends, which lost 6 bases and 4 bases, there was a span of 12 bases. Germline values: CDR1 SGHAT, CDR2 FQNNGV. The DNA for the CDR3 is TGTGCCAGCAGGACAGGTTTGGCCACTGAAGCTTTCTTT. It specifies CASRTGLATEAFF.

The chain uses TRBV28 and TRBJ1-1, with D possibly TRBD1 on 6 matching bases. Germline CDR1 is MDHEN and CDR2 is SYDVKM. V was trimmed by 4 bases and J by 11 bases, leaving 11 bases between them. The CDR3 is 11 amino acids. CDR3 coding DNA: TGTGCCAGCAGTTCTGACAGGAGGGCTTTCTTT. Amino acid sequence: CASSSDRRAFF.

This clone was counted once. The rearrangement uses TRBV12-3 or TRBV12-4 and TRBJ2-1; a possible D gene is TRBD1 (5 bases). The V end lost 0 bases, the J end lost 8 bases, and 8 bases lay between the germline ends. This CDR3 has 13 amino acids. As DNA, the CDR3 is TGTGCCAGCAGTTTAGCCAGGGCCCATGAGCAGTTCTTC. Translated, it gives CASSLARAHEQFF.

This chain uses TRBV6-1 with TRBJ1-4; unclear D gene. The CDR3 has 14 amino acids. The V gene's germline CDR1 is MNHNS and CDR2 SASEGT. V gave up 0 bases and J gave up 10 bases, with 12 bases separating them. The CDR3 bases are TGTGCCAGCAGTGAAGCACTAGAGGCCCTAAAACTGTTTTTT. Translating gives CASSEALEALKLFF.

The chain couples TRBV7-9 to TRBJ2-3; 9 bases map to TRBD1. Germline V gives CDR1 SEHNR, CDR2 FQNEAQ (reference sequence). The J segment lost 1 base and the V segment lost 7 bases, leaving 3 bases of the junction unmatched. The CDR3 totals 14 residues. CDR3 sequence: CASKDRGGTDTQYF. CDR3 nucleotides: TGTGCCAGCAAGGACAGGGGAGGCACAGATACGCAGTATTTT.

The rearrangement links TRBV15 to TRBJ1-5, with D possibly TRBD1 on 5 matching bases. The length of the CDR3 is 17 residues. V lost 1 base and J 2 bases, leaving 15 bases between the germline ends. Germline CDR1 is LNHNV and CDR2 is YYDKDF (reference sequence). The CDR3 DNA reads as TGTGCCACCAGCAGAGCCGGACGGGGGAGTGGCAATCAGCCCCAGCATTTT. Its translation: CATSRAGRGSGNQPQHF.

This clone was picked up a small number of times. The chain links TRBV5-1 to TRBJ2-2; tentative D call: TRBD2 (5 bases). The CDR3 covers 16 residues. Deletions cut 0 bases from V and 4 bases from J, with 13 bases between. CDR1 and CDR2 (germline): SGHRS, YFSETQ. CDR3 bases: TGCGCCAGCAGCTTGGGAGCGGAGCGGCGCACCGGGGAGCTGTTTTTT. Amino acid sequence: CASSLGAERRTGELFF.

The genes are TRBV27 and TRBJ2-2; the D gene is possibly TRBD1 (6 bases). The ends were cut back, 5 bases at V and 8 bases at J, with 15 bases in the middle. CDR3 length: 14 amino acids. Germline V gene lookup returns CDR1 MNHEY and CDR2 SMNVEV (reference sequence). The CDR3 protein is CASSLMGATGELFF. CDR3 bases: TGTGCCAGCAGTCTAATGGGGGCTACGGGGGAGCTGTTTTTT.

V and J are TRBV7-9 and TRBJ2-3, with D perhaps matching TRBD2 (6 bases). This CDR3 has 17 residues. Trimming left V 6 bases short and J 6 bases short, with 25 bases between. Per germline, CDR1 SEHNR and CDR2 FQNEAQ (reference sequence). Written as DNA, the CDR3 is TGTGCCAGCAGGTCGACGATTGGGACCGCCCGGGGGGATACGCAGTATTTT. This gives the protein CASRSTIGTARGDTQYF.

The chain carries TRBV14 and TRBJ1-1; D remains unclear. The V and J ends lost 1 base and 10 bases respectively, with 7 bases between them. The CDR3 spans 11 residues. Germline V gene data show CDR1 as SGHDN and CDR2 as FVKESK. The DNA of the CDR3 is TGTGCCAGCAGCCAAGCGGAGGTAGCTTTCTTT. Translated: CASSQAEVAFF.

This clone was detected only once. This chain joins TRBV29-1 and TRBJ2-2; D perhaps matches TRBD1 (5 bases). The CDR3 totals 13 residues. Trimming stripped 3 bases from V and 0 bases from J, with 5 bases between. Germline values: CDR1 SQVTM, CDR2 ANQGSEA. Here the CDR3 reads CSVETANTGELFF. The CDR3 DNA is TGCAGCGTTGAGACAGCGAACACCGGGGAGCTGTTTTTT.